This T cell receptor beta chain is from a study of OX40 agonist ivuxolimab in advanced cancers. V was pared by 6 bases and J by 1 base, with 5 bases of the junction left unmatched. The CDR3 spans 14 residues. Germline V gives CDR1 LNHDA, CDR2 SQIVND (reference sequence). Sequencing was performed with immunoSEQ multiplex PCR; in TCRdb, only in-frame clones are kept and a portion is missing. This table holds about 80,000 clones, approximately 90% found once. The clonotype comes from an adult with an advanced solid tumor such as melanoma, head and neck, liver or kidney cancer. Sequenced material: CD4+ or CD8+ T cells sorted from blood, taken in a trial of the OX40 agonist ivuxolimab. V usage is TRBV19 and J usage is TRBJ1-1, with 7 bases lining up with TRBD1. In DNA form, the CDR3 reads TGTGCCAGTAGGGACGACAGGGCGAACACTGAAGCTTTCTTT. It specifies CASRDDRANTEAFF.